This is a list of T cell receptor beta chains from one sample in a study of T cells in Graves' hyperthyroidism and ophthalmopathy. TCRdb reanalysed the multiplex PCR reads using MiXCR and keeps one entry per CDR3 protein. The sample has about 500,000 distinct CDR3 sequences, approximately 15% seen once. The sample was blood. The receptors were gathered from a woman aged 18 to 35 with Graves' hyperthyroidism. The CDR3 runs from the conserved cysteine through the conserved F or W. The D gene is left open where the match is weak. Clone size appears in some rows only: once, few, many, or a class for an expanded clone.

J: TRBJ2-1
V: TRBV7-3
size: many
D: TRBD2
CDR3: CASRPDGGLAGNEQFF

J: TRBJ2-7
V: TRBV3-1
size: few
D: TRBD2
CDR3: CASSQDWVAGAYEQYF

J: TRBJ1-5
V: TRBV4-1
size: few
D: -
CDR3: CASSQDHPTLSYSNQPQHF

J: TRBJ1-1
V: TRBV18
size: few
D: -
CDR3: CASSPPPKWNTEAFF

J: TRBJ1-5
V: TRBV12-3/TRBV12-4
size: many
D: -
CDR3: CASSLAGVSNQPQHF

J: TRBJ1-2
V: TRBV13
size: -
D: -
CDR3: CASMRGPSNYGYTF

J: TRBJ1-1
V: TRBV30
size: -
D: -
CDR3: CARSTGNTEAFF

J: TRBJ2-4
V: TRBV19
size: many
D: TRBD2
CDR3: CASSRGDAKESIQYF

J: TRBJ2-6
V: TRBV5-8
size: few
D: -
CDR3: CASSLGSQPAGANVLTF

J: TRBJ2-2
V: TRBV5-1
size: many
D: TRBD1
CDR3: CASSLPGTGATGELFF

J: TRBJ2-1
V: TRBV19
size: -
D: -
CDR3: CASKNRPDLGYEQFF

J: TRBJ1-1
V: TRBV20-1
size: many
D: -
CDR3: CSARNTGGHDYLGKTEAFF

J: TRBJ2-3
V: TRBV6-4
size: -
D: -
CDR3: CASSEGGSSTDTQYF

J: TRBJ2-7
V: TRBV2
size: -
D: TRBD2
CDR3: CASSELAGGPYEQYF

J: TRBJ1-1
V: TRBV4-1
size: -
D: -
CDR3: CASSGTKAFF

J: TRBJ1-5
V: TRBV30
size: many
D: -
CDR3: CAWSVGSGQPQHF

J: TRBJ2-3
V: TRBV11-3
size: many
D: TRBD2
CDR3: CASSSAGGGSDTQYF

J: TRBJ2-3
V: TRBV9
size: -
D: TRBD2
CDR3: CASSVGPYASGKDTQYF

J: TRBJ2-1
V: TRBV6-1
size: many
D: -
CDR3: CASSFRQASYNEQFF

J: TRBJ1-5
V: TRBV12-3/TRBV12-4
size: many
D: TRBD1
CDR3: CASSLRTGYYQPQHF

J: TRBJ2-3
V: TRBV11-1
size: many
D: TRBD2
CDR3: CASSLRLAGGPGDTQYF

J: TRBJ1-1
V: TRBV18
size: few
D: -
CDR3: CASSNPGNTEAFF

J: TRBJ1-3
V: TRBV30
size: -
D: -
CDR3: CAWRLPSGNTIYF

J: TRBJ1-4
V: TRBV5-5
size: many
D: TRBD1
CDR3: CASSRTGGAEKLFF

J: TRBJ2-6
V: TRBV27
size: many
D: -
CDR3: CASSFGGGARANVLTF

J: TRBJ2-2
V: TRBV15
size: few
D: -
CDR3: CATSSLSALLGDYTGELFF

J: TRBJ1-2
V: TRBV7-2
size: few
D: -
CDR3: CASSLVLPGRVRNYGYTF

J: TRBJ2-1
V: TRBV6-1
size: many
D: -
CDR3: CASSELREDYYNEQFF

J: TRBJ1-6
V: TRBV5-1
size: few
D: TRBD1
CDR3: CASREGTGEPLHF

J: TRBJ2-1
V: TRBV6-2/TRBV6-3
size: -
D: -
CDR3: CASRVTGVNEQFF

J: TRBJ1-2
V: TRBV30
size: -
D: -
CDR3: CAWRAGNYGYTF

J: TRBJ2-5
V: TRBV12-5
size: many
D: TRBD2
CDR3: CASGPPGGLAGVETQYF

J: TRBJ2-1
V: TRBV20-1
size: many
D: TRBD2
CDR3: CSASLAGVNAEQFF

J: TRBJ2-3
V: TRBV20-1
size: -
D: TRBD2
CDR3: CSAYRLAGGKATDTQYF

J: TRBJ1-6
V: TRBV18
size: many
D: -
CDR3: CASSPTGGGNSPLHF

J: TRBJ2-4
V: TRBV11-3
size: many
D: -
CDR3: CASSHWTSKNIQYF

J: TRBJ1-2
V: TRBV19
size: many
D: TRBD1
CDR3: CASSPGQGVRGYTF

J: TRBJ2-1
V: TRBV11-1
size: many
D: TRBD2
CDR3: CASSLVRTSATNNEQFF

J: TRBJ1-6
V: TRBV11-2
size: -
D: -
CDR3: CASSWAGGFNSPLHF

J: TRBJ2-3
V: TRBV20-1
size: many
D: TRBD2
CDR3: CSAMGTSGPSSTDTQYF

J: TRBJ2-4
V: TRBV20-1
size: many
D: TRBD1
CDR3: CSASPARDRVLNIQYF

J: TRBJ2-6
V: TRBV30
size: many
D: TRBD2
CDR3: CARTSSGANVLTF

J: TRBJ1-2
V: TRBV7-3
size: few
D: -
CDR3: CASSRIPGEVDGYTF

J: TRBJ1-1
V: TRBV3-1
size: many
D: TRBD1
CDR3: CASKDRTMNTEAFF

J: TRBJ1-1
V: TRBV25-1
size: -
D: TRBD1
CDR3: CASKHRGSGTEAFF

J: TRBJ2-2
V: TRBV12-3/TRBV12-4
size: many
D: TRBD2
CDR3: CAILGLAIGGELFF

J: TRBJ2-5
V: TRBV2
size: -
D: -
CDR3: CASSEMFDSQETQYF

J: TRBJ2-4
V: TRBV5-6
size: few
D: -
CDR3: CASTTTRGKNIQYF